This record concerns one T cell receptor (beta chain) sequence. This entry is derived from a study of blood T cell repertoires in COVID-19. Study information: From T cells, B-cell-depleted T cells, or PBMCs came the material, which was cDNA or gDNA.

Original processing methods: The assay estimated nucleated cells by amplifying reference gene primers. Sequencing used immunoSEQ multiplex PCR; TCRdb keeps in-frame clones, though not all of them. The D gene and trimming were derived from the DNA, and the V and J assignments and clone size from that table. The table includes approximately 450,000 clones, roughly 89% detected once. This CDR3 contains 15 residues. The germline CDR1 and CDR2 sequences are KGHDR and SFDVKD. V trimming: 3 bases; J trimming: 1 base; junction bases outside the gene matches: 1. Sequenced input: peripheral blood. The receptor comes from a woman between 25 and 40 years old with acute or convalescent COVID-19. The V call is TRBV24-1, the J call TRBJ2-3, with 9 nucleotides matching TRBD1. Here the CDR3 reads CATSDRDRGTDTQYF. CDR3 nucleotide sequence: TGTGCCACCAGTGATAGGGACAGGGGCACAGATACGCAGTATTTT.